Listed here are 12 T cell receptor beta chains from one sample, sequenced in a study of blood T cells in healthy people across ages. PCR was performed a second time for 7 to 11 cycles using a sample-barcoded 5' primer and a J-beta primer mix. TCRdb reprocessed the 5' RACE reads via MiXCR and lists one record per CDR3 protein. The sample comprises about 930,000 distinct CDR3 sequences, about 28% of which are singletons, and 10% rests with the top ten. These sequences were also reported in another study, on T cells of mothers and their children.

The sequenced sample was blood. Source of these receptors: a woman in her 40s in good health.

This clonotype showed up many times. This chain links TRBV4-3 with TRBJ1-1; tentative D call: TRBD1 (5 bases). The CDR3 extends over 15 amino acids. Trimming shortened V by 1 base and J by 4 bases, and 13 bases separated the two germline ends. Germline-derived CDR1 and CDR2 are LGHNA and YSLEER. The chain's CDR3 is CASSQGEGLGTEAFF. For the CDR3, the DNA is TGCGCCAGCAGCCAAGGAGAGGGGTTGGGCACTGAAGCTTTCTTT.

The sample holds a few counts of this clonotype. This rearrangement joins TRBV27 to TRBJ2-3; 9 bases line up with TRBD2. The CDR3 is 14 amino acids. The V and J ends lost 8 bases and 10 bases, in that order; junction bases with no gene match: 13. Germline V gene sequence: CDR1 MNHEY, CDR2 SMNVEV (reference sequence). CDR3 DNA: TGTGCCAGCTCTTGGGGCGGGGGGGCATCCGCGCAGTATTTT. The encoded protein is CASSWGGGASAQYF.

The V and J genes are TRBV7-9 and TRBJ2-7; a possible D gene is TRBD2 (6 bases). The germline V gene encodes CDR1 SEHNR and CDR2 FQNEAQ (reference sequence). The CDR3 is 12 amino acids. V dropped 3 bases and J dropped 6 bases, with 9 bases sitting between them. As DNA, the CDR3 is TGTGCCAGCAGCTTTGGAGGGGCCGAGCAGTACTTC. Its protein is CASSFGGAEQYF.

As regards this clonotype: One end of the junction fails to match germline, which may point to a read error. The CDR3 protein is CVSRSGQLGNQPQHF. The DNA of the CDR3 is TGTGTCAGCAGGTCGGGACAACTAGGGAATCAGCCCCAGCATTTT. V usage is TRBV27 and J usage is TRBJ1-5; tentatively, D is TRBD1 (6 bases). Germline V lookup: CDR1 MNHEY, CDR2 SMNVEV (reference sequence). This CDR3 region has 15 residues.

The chain carries TRBV19 and TRBJ2-1; 9 nucleotides align to TRBD1. The CDR3 covers 16 residues. J lost 4 bases, V lost 2 bases, and 6 bases had no gene match. Germline V gives CDR1 LNHDA, CDR2 SQIVND (reference sequence). CDR3 DNA: TGTGCCAGTAGTATAATCGGGACAGGGATTTACAATGAGCAGTTCTTC. It is translated as CASSIIGTGIYNEQFF.

The rearrangement links TRBV6-2 or TRBV6-3 to TRBJ2-7; D gene ambiguous. The CDR3 sequence is 16 residues long. The germline V gene encodes CDR1 MNHEY and CDR2 SVGEGT. V was clipped by 2 bases and J by 2 bases, with 16 bases between them. In DNA, the CDR3 is TGTGCCAGCAGTTACGCCCTTGGATCGATTACCTACGAGCAGTACTTC. Its translation: CASSYALGSITYEQYF.

The V and J genes are TRBV4-1 and TRBJ2-2, with 7 bases fitting TRBD1. Per germline, CDR1 MGHRA and CDR2 YSYEKL. The CDR3 totals 16 residues. V shed 4 bases and J 0 bases; nucleotides not matched to a gene: 5. The CDR3 DNA follows: TGCGCCAGCAGCCGTGAGGGGGCAGCGAACACCGGGGAGCTGTTTTTT. Protein: CASSREGAANTGELFF.

In this sample, this clonotype turned up a few times. The chain couples TRBV5-1 to TRBJ2-1; TRBD2 matches at 9 bases. CDR1 is SGHRS and CDR2 is YFSETQ in the germline V gene. V dropped 5 bases and J dropped 7; count of bases not matched to a gene: 7. The CDR3 is 14 amino acids. The CDR3 is CASSPGLAWNEQFF. The CDR3 bases are TGCGCCAGCAGTCCAGGACTAGCGTGGAATGAGCAGTTCTTC.

This clonotype was seen ten or more times. V gene TRBV29-1 combines with J gene TRBJ2-1, with 7 bases aligning to TRBD1. CDR1 and CDR2 from the germline V gene are SQVTM and ANQGSEA. Trimming at V came to 7 bases and at J to 7 bases, leaving 13 bases not matched to a gene. This CDR3 has 14 residues. For the CDR3, the DNA is TGCAGCGCCTCGCCAAGACAGGGATCGAATGAGCAGTTCTTC. Translation gives CSASPRQGSNEQFF.

This clonotype showed up many times. The gene calls are TRBV29-1 and TRBJ1-1, with D unclear. Germline lookup yields CDR1 SQVTM and CDR2 ANQGSEA. The CDR3 has 13 amino acids. Trimming left V 6 bases short and J 3 bases short, with 14 bases between. The CDR3 DNA follows: TGCAGCGTCGGTTCCGGGAGGTACACTGAAGCTTTCTTT. This translates into CSVGSGRYTEAFF.

This clonotype was counted many times. The chain has TRBV2 and TRBJ2-5, with D tentatively TRBD1 (6 bases). This CDR3 is 15 amino acids long. Looked up from germline, CDR1 is SNHLY and CDR2 is FYNNEI. V lost 0 bases and J lost 4, with 12 bases in between. The CDR3 loop reads CASSEAGQIGETQYF. The CDR3 DNA follows: TGTGCCAGCAGTGAAGCTGGACAGATAGGAGAGACCCAGTACTTC.

The chain has TRBV5-1 and TRBJ1-2; no clear D. The ends were cut back, 0 bases at V and 7 bases at J, with 10 bases in the middle. CDR3 length: 13 residues. In germline, CDR1 is SGHRS, CDR2 YFSETQ. The CDR3: CASSLAEGSGYTF. The CDR3 nucleotides read TGCGCCAGCAGCTTGGCGGAGGGTAGTGGCTACACCTTC.